This T cell receptor beta chain was retrieved from a study of identical twins. TCRdb called the 5' RACE reads again in MiXCR, with one record for every CDR3 protein. The table records 250,000 or so distinct CDR3 sequences, roughly 13% of them present only once. Per germline, CDR1 SGHTA and CDR2 FQGTGA. CDR3 length equals 17 residues. The V and J ends lost 2 bases and 4 bases respectively, with 17 bases between them. The sample was also reused in another study, on yellow fever vaccine responses in identical twins. That work contributes: Convergence reportedly seemed to mark part of the twins' vaccine T cell response, with personalization marking the rest.

Sample: memory (CD45RO+) T cells sorted from blood. The sequence came from a woman between 18 and 30 years old in good health. This chain links TRBV7-3 with TRBJ2-2; D possibly matches TRBD1 or TRBD2 (5 bases each). CDR3 in DNA: TGTGCCAGCAGCTTATCTGCTGGGGGATGGAGCACCGGGGAGCTGTTTTTT. It encodes CASSLSAGGWSTGELFF.